Listed here are 3 T cell receptor beta chains from one sample, sequenced in a study of beta chain features in type 1 diabetes. Sequencing targeted expressed TCRB transcripts, as all isolated RNA had been reverse transcribed. TCRdb keeps only in-frame clones here, not all; method: immunoSEQ multiplex PCR. Seen here are approximately 120,000 clones, almost 40% observed once, and the top ten hold 0.06% to 0.075%. Sequenced sample: stem cell memory CD4+ T cells from blood. The receptors here all came from a woman aged 18-29 years in good health.

V gene TRBV28 combines with J gene TRBJ2-3, with 9 bases fitting TRBD2. The germline gives CDR1 MDHEN, CDR2 SYDVKM. CDR3 length equals 12 residues. V shed 6 bases and J 11 bases; nucleotides not matched to a gene: 6. The CDR3 here is CASRGTSLWQYF. The CDR3, as DNA: TGTGCCAGCAGGGGGACTAGCCTTTGGCAGTATTTT.

The rearrangement uses TRBV4-2 and TRBJ2-7; 9 bases line up with TRBD2. The CDR3 loop spans 17 amino acids. The germline V gene has CDR1 LGHNA and CDR2 YNFKEQ. The V segment lost 0 bases and the J segment 5 bases; nucleotides outside the gene matches: 11. The CDR3 sequence is CASSQDRGRASGNEQYF. In DNA form, the CDR3 reads TGTGCCAGCAGCCAAGACCGCGGGAGGGCCTCGGGGAACGAGCAGTACTTC.

This clone was counted only a few times. The chain combines TRBV4-2 with TRBJ2-3, with TRBD2 matching 8 bases. Germline CDR1 reads LGHNA; CDR2 reads YNFKEQ. The CDR3 has 15 residues. V lost 8 bases, J lost 4 bases, and 11 bases stayed unmatched. The CDR3 DNA is TGTGCCAGCGTCGGGAGCGGGAGCGTCGCAGATACGCAGTATTTT. Protein: CASVGSGSVADTQYF.